The rows below give T cell receptor beta chains drawn from one sample of a study of T cells after yellow fever vaccination. TCRdb called the 5' RACE reads again in MiXCR, with one record for every CDR3 protein. Here the sample spans 400,000 or so distinct CDR3 sequences, 11% being singletons. Material: PBMCs, obtained on the day of the first yellow fever vaccination. These receptors were taken from a man aged 18 to 29 who received the YFV17D yellow fever vaccine. Both conserved end residues are part of each CDR3. A D gene is named only where the DNA matches it firmly. A row's size may be missing; if present it is once, few, many or a size class.

>TRBJ2-1|TRBD2|few|TRBV28
CASSLGLAVVDEQFF
TGTGCCAGCAGTTTAGGACTAGCCGTCGTCGATGAGCAGTTCTTC
>TRBJ2-5|NA|few|TRBV6-1
CASQRAAWETQYF
TGTGCCAGCCAGAGGGCGGCCTGGGAGACCCAGTACTTC
>TRBJ2-1|TRBD2|NA|TRBV4-2
CASSQDPSGGGDEQFF
TGTGCCAGCAGCCAAGATCCTAGCGGGGGCGGGGATGAGCAGTTCTTC
>TRBJ2-1|TRBD2|few|TRBV7-6
CASSLVGGGLNEQFF
TGTGCCAGCAGCTTAGTTGGCGGGGGACTAAATGAGCAGTTCTTC
>TRBJ2-1|TRBD1|few|TRBV6-2/TRBV6-3
CASSPPRDRGPYNEQFF
TGTGCCAGCAGCCCACCCCGGGACAGGGGGCCGTACAATGAGCAGTTCTTC
>TRBJ1-1|NA|few|TRBV20-1
CSASPQRNTEAFF
TGCAGTGCTAGCCCACAGAGGAACACTGAAGCTTTCTTT
>TRBJ2-5|TRBD1|many|TRBV10-3
CAISGADRGQETQYF
TGTGCCATCAGTGGGGCGGACAGGGGGCAAGAGACCCAGTACTTC
>TRBJ2-1|TRBD2|many|TRBV3-1
CASSPWGTSGGREFF
TGTGCCAGCAGCCCGTGGGGGACTAGCGGGGGCAGGGAGTTCTTC
>TRBJ2-3|TRBD2|many|TRBV6-4
CASSEGGGAADTQYF
TGTGCCAGCAGTGAAGGCGGGGGGGCCGCAGATACGCAGTATTTT
>TRBJ1-1|TRBD1|NA|TRBV25-1
CASSESGQVEAFF
TGTGCCAGCAGTGAATCCGGACAGGTTGAAGCTTTCTTT
>TRBJ2-2|TRBD2|NA|TRBV4-1
CASSHLFRTSLGGELFF
TGCGCCAGCAGCCATTTGTTCCGGACTAGCCTCGGCGGGGAGCTGTTTTTT
>TRBJ1-1|TRBD1|few|TRBV7-2
CASSLWGRGMNTEAFF
TGTGCCAGCAGCTTATGGGGCAGGGGGATGAACACTGAAGCTTTCTTT
>TRBJ1-5|NA|few|TRBV15
CATSSMGWRNQPQHF
TGTGCCACCAGCTCCATGGGATGGCGCAATCAGCCCCAGCATTTT
>TRBJ1-1|TRBD1|NA|TRBV29-1
CSVSGTVNTEAFF
TGCAGCGTCTCCGGGACAGTGAACACTGAAGCTTTCTTT
>TRBJ2-1|TRBD2|NA|TRBV13
CASRKAGGHHEQFF
TGTGCCAGCAGAAAGGCGGGGGGGCACCATGAGCAGTTCTTC
>TRBJ2-2|NA|few|TRBV25-1
CASSEYSSTGELFF
TGTGCCAGCAGTGAATATAGCAGCACCGGGGAGCTGTTTTTT
>TRBJ1-2|NA|NA|TRBV7-2
CASSFTGVEGYTF
TGTGCCAGCAGTTTTACTGGTGTGGAAGGCTACACCTTC
>TRBJ2-1|TRBD2|NA|TRBV4-1
CASSQDSGRGAYNEQFF
TGCGCCAGCAGCCAAGACAGCGGGCGGGGGGCCTACAATGAGCAGTTCTTC
>TRBJ2-1|NA|once|TRBV7-9
CASRLERVGEQFF
TGTGCCAGCAGATTAGAGAGGGTTGGTGAGCAGTTCTTC
>TRBJ2-2|NA|few|TRBV5-1
CASSLVGAGSGELFF
TGCGCCAGCAGCTTGGTCGGGGCGGGGTCCGGGGAGCTGTTTTTT
>TRBJ2-1|NA|NA|TRBV6-5
CASSYLGATSNEQFF
TGTGCCAGCAGTTACTTGGGGGCGACTTCGAATGAGCAGTTCTTC
>TRBJ1-1|NA|few|TRBV5-5
CASSLGRIPEKEAFF
TGTGCCAGCAGCTTGGGACGAATACCAGAAAAGGAAGCTTTCTTT
>TRBJ1-1|NA|many|TRBV7-9
CASSLAVPWNTEAFF
TGTGCCAGCAGCTTAGCAGTTCCCTGGAACACTGAAGCTTTCTTT
>TRBJ1-1|NA|few|TRBV19
CASSTSLGRSEAFF
TGTGCCAGTAGTACCTCCCTGGGACGGAGTGAAGCTTTCTTT
>TRBJ2-7|NA|NA|TRBV7-2
CASSFGPSGPYEQYF
TGTGCCAGCAGCTTTGGCCCGAGCGGGCCCTACGAGCAGTACTTC
>TRBJ2-1|TRBD1|NA|TRBV20-1
CSAQTGGNYNEQFF
TGCAGTGCTCAGACAGGGGGTAACTACAATGAGCAGTTCTTC
>TRBJ1-2|NA|NA|TRBV12-3/TRBV12-4
CASSLGGRGANYGYTF
TGTGCCAGCAGTTTAGGCGGGAGGGGAGCTAACTATGGCTACACCTTC
>TRBJ2-5|NA|NA|TRBV20-1
CSGLWAQETQYF
TGCAGTGGATTGTGGGCACAAGAGACCCAGTACTTC
>TRBJ1-2|NA|few|TRBV5-4
CASSLPGQNYGYTF
TGTGCCAGCAGCTTGCCCGGACAGAACTATGGCTACACCTTC
>TRBJ2-3|TRBD2|many|TRBV4-3
CASSLRPGSGGEDTQYF
TGCGCCAGCAGCCTCCGGCCCGGTAGCGGGGGGGAGGATACGCAGTATTTT
>TRBJ2-2|NA|few|TRBV15
CATSRKSPTGELFF
TGTGCCACCAGCAGGAAGAGCCCGACCGGGGAGCTGTTTTTT
>TRBJ1-5|TRBD1|NA|TRBV4-2
CASSRDRGREPQHF
TGTGCCAGCAGCCGGGACAGGGGGCGCGAGCCCCAGCATTTT
>TRBJ2-2|NA|few|TRBV27
CASSWSGNTGELFF
TGTGCCAGCAGTTGGTCCGGGAACACCGGGGAGCTGTTTTTT
>TRBJ2-1|NA|few|TRBV4-3
CASSQDIDFYNEQFF
TGCGCCAGCAGTCAGGATATTGACTTCTACAATGAGCAGTTCTTC
>TRBJ1-1|NA|NA|TRBV20-1
CSARVGARNTEAFF
TGCAGTGCTAGAGTCGGGGCGAGGAACACTGAAGCTTTCTTT
>TRBJ1-4|TRBD1|NA|TRBV20-1
CSARTPGTGDEKLFF
TGCAGTGCCAGAACTCCCGGGACAGGGGATGAAAAACTGTTTTTT